The 26 T cell receptor beta chains below all came from one sample that was sequenced in a study of breast tumors, draining lymph nodes, adjacent tissues. Each CDR3 protein is one row after TCRdb ran MiXCR on the multiplex PCR reads. The sample yields around 130,000 distinct CDR3 sequences, roughly 20% seen once. Samples came from axillary lymph nodes draining the breast cancer. Input material: axillary lymph node tissue. The receptors here all came from a female donor with breast cancer. Some clones in this sample may be carry-over from other donors' samples.

Regarding this clonotype: A much larger clone lies a single base off, so this may be a read error. This chain joins TRBV12-5 and TRBJ1-2, with a tentative D call TRBD1 (6 bases). Trimming took 6 bases from V and 0 from J, leaving 14 bases between them. The CDR3 length is 15 residues. Germline lookup yields CDR1 LGHNT and CDR2 FRNRAP. The CDR3, as DNA: TGTGCTAGTGGCTCTGGACAGAGATCTAACTATGGCTACACCTTC. It specifies CASGSGQRSNYGYTF.

This clonotype was seen ten or more times. The J gene is TRBJ2-2, the V gene TRBV5-1, with TRBD2 identical over 14 bases. This CDR3 is built from 15 residues. Germline loops: CDR1 SGHRS, CDR2 YFSETQ. V was clipped by 4 bases and J by 6 bases; unmatched bases: 2. The CDR3 nucleotides are TGCGCCAGCAGCCCGGGACTAGCGGGAGCCGGGGAGCTGTTTTTT. Its protein product is CASSPGLAGAGELFF.

This chain links TRBV30 with TRBJ2-2; the match to TRBD1 covers 8 bases. CDR1 GTSNPN and CDR2 SVGIG come from the germline V gene (reference sequence). The CDR3 sequence is 17 residues long. J was trimmed by 7 bases and V by 1 base; bases with no gene match: 14. The CDR3 loop is CAWSGFWGQAFDGELFF. DNA of the CDR3: TGTGCCTGGAGTGGGTTTTGGGGACAGGCCTTCGACGGGGAGCTGTTTTTT.

This clonotype was observed many times. V is TRBV20-1 and J is TRBJ2-5, with D tentatively TRBD1 (5 bases). Between the trimmed V and J ends, which lost 0 bases and 3 bases, there was a span of 11 bases. CDR1 and CDR2 (germline): DFQATT, SNEGSKA (reference sequence). This CDR3 has 14 amino acids. CDR3 loop: CSARDRAPKETQYF. The CDR3 DNA reads as TGCAGTGCTAGAGACAGGGCCCCCAAAGAGACCCAGTACTTC.

In its sample, this clonotype was seen many times. V and J are TRBV10-3 and TRBJ1-4; 8 nucleotides agree with TRBD1. With 0 bases clipped from V and 6 bases from J, the junction kept 15 bases outside the gene matches. Germline V lookup: CDR1 ENHRY, CDR2 SYGVKD. The CDR3 spans 19 residues. The CDR3: CAISESKQGVLWGYEKLFF. In nucleotides, the CDR3 is TGTGCCATCAGTGAGTCTAAACAGGGGGTCCTCTGGGGCTATGAAAAACTGTTTTTT.

This clonotype was picked up many times. V usage is TRBV6-1 and J usage is TRBJ1-6; 9 bases align to TRBD1. Looked up from germline, CDR1 is MNHNS and CDR2 is SASEGT. This CDR3 is built from 13 residues. The ends lost 10 bases at V and 9 bases at J; junction bases unmatched: 7. The DNA for the CDR3 is TGTGCCACCCGGGGACAGGGTGGTTCACCCCTCCACTTT. The encoded protein is CATRGQGGSPLHF.

This clonotype was detected ten times or more. CDR3 amino acids: CASSEYRGRKDEQFF. For the CDR3, the DNA is TGTGCCAGCAGCGAGTACAGGGGGAGAAAGGATGAGCAGTTCTTC. The chain combines TRBV7-3 with TRBJ2-1; 8 bases agree with TRBD1. The CDR3 extends over 15 amino acids. The V gene's germline CDR1 is SGHTA and CDR2 FQGTGA. V gave up 5 bases and J gave up 8 bases; unmatched junction bases: 11.

This clonotype was observed once. It may be a read error: a sequence one base away is much more abundant. The chain uses TRBV5-4 and TRBJ2-1, with 8 bases that match TRBD2. The germline V gene has CDR1 SGHNT and CDR2 YYREEE (reference sequence). This CDR3 has 14 amino acids. V shed 1 base, J shed 9 bases, and the junction held 6 bases outside the gene matches. The DNA for the CDR3 is TGTGCCAGCAGCTTGACGGGAGGGCCGAGTGAGCAGTTCTTC. Amino acid sequence: CASSLTGGPSEQFF.

This clonotype was counted between two and nine times. This chain uses TRBV19 with TRBJ1-4; TRBD1 matches at 7 bases. Looked up from germline, CDR1 is LNHDA and CDR2 is SQIVND (reference sequence). V lost 6 bases, J lost 10 bases, and 5 bases stayed unmatched. The CDR3 runs to 12 residues. The CDR3 loop reads CASSEYRGKLFF. Here the CDR3 DNA reads TGTGCCAGTAGCGAGTACAGGGGAAAACTGTTTTTT.

In its sample, this clonotype was seen many times. The J gene is TRBJ1-5, the V gene TRBV7-2; D gene uncertain. CDR1 is SGHTA and CDR2 is FQGNSA in the germline V gene. V shed 3 bases and J shed 4 bases, with 4 bases lying between them. The CDR3 totals 12 residues. Here the CDR3 reads CASSFPNQPQHF. In DNA, the CDR3 is TGTGCCAGCAGCTTCCCAAATCAGCCCCAGCATTTT. The full variable domain, in which reference TRBV7-2 and TRBJ1-5 provide the parts outside the CDR3, is GAGVSQSPSNKVTEKGKDVELRCDPISGHTALYWYRQSLGQGLEFLIYFQGNSAPDKSGLPSDRFSAERTGGSVSTLTIQRTQQEDSAVYLCASSFPNQPQHFGDGTRLSIL.

The table lists this clonotype with a few counts. The chain combines TRBV28 with TRBJ1-5; D not resolved. CDR1 MDHEN and CDR2 SYDVKM come from the germline V gene. The CDR3 is 12 amino acids. Trimming stripped 8 bases from V and 9 bases from J, with 14 bases between. The CDR3 is CASRGFIGPQHF. CDR3 nucleotide sequence: TGTGCCAGCCGAGGGTTTATAGGGCCCCAGCATTTT. Complete variable domain (other parts from reference TRBV28 and TRBJ1-5): DVKVTQSSRYLVKRTGEKVFLECVQDMDHENMFWYRQDPGLGLRLIYFSYDVKMKEKGDIPEGYSVSREKKERFSLILESASTNQTSMYLCASRGFIGPQHFGDGTRLSIL.

At least ten counts were recorded for this clonotype. The chain is built from TRBV5-1 and TRBJ1-3, with unresolved D. CDR3 size: 14 residues. V was cut by 2 bases and J by 1 base, with 7 bases left in between. The germline CDR1 and CDR2 sequences are SGHRS and YFSETQ. The CDR3 sequence is CASSFGSSGNTIYF. CDR3 nucleotide sequence: TGCGCCAGCAGCTTCGGCAGTTCTGGAAACACCATATATTTT.

As concerns this clonotype: A read error is possible here, since a much larger clone lies one base away. The chain uses TRBV18 and TRBJ1-4; TRBD1 agrees at 7 bases. Losses at the gene ends were 3 bases for V and 10 bases for J; bases not matched to a gene: 11. Per germline, CDR1 KGHSH and CDR2 LQKENI. This CDR3 is 15 amino acids long. The CDR3 sequence is CASSPPIGGKGKLFF. Written as DNA, the CDR3 is TGTGCCAGCTCACCTCCCATAGGGGGCAAGGGAAAACTGTTTTTT.

For this clonotype: A much larger clone sits a single nucleotide away, making a read error possible. This sequence joins TRBV19 and TRBJ1-5; D unresolved. The CDR3 length is 15 residues. Germline assignment: CDR1 LNHDA and CDR2 SQIVND (reference sequence). In nucleotides, the CDR3 is TGTGCCAGTAGTCTTAGGCTATATAGCAGTCAGCCCCAGCATTTT. Protein: CASSLRLYSSQPQHF. The variable domain in full, with the rest retrieved from reference TRBV19 and TRBJ1-5, is DGGITQSPKYLFRKEGQNVTLSCEQNLNHDAMYWYRQDPGQGLRLIYYSQIVNDFQKGDIAEGYSVSREKKESFPLTVTSAQKNPTAFYLCASSLRLYSSQPQHFGDGTRLSIL.

This clonotype was observed at least ten times. The rearrangement links TRBV7-9 to TRBJ2-5, with 7 bases that match TRBD2. The CDR3 has 15 amino acids. Germline CDR1 is SEHNR and CDR2 is FQNEAQ (reference sequence). The V gene end was trimmed by 3 bases and the J gene end by 2 bases; junction bases not matched to a gene: 6. Here the CDR3 DNA reads TGTGCCAGCAGCTTGGGGGGAGGGCTTCAAGAGACCCAGTACTTC. This codes for CASSLGGGLQETQYF.

In this sample, this clonotype turned up many times. V usage is TRBV5-4 and J usage is TRBJ1-6; 8 positions match TRBD1. From germline, CDR1 is SGHNT and CDR2 YYREEE (reference sequence). V lost 0 bases, J lost 10 bases, and 12 bases stayed unmatched. The CDR3 covers 17 residues. CDR3 residues: CASSLAAGGFKGSPLHF. The CDR3 bases are TGTGCCAGCAGCTTGGCCGCAGGGGGCTTTAAAGGATCACCCCTCCACTTT. Looking up the rest from reference TRBV5-4 and TRBJ1-6 gives the full variable domain: ETGVTQSPTHLIKTRGQQVTLRCSSQSGHNTVSWYQQALGQGPQFIFQYYREEENGRGNFPPRFSGLQFPNYSSELNVNALELDDSALYLCASSLAAGGFKGSPLHFGNGTRLTVT.

This clonotype was found many times. V and J are TRBV28 and TRBJ2-7; no definite D call. CDR1 is MDHEN and CDR2 is SYDVKM in the germline V gene. With 3 bases removed from V and 4 bases from J, the gap between germline ends came to 7 bases. CDR3 length equals 12 residues. DNA for the CDR3: TGTGCCAGCAGTTTCGAGGATTACGAGCAGTACTTC. This codes for CASSFEDYEQYF. The full variable domain, rest sourced from reference TRBV28 and TRBJ2-7, is DVKVTQSSRYLVKRTGEKVFLECVQDMDHENMFWYRQDPGLGLRLIYFSYDVKMKEKGDIPEGYSVSREKKERFSLILESASTNQTSMYLCASSFEDYEQYFGPGTRLTVT.

The chain couples TRBV5-1 to TRBJ2-2, with 11 positions matching TRBD2. The length of the CDR3 is 17 residues. V lost 4 bases to trimming and J lost 3 bases; unmatched junction nucleotides: 8. Germline CDR1 SGHRS, CDR2 YFSETQ. The chain's CDR3 is CASSPPGLAAYTGELFF. The CDR3 coding sequence is TGCGCCAGCAGCCCCCCGGGACTAGCGGCCTACACCGGGGAGCTGTTTTTT. Combining the CDR3 with reference TRBV5-1 and TRBJ2-2 gives the whole variable domain KAGVTQTPRYLIKTRGQQVTLSCSPISGHRSVSWYQQTPGQGLQFLFEYFSETQRNKGNFPGRFSGRQFSNSRSEMNVSTLELGDSALYLCASSPPGLAAYTGELFFGEGSRLTVL.

This clonotype was seen at least ten times. The V and J genes are TRBV7-9 and TRBJ2-1; 7 bases fit TRBD2. Losses at the gene ends were 8 bases for V and 0 bases for J; bases not matched to a gene: 7. Germline V gene data show CDR1 as SEHNR and CDR2 as FQNEAQ (reference sequence). This CDR3 is built from 15 residues. CDR3 region: CASAPRGSSYNEQFF. CDR3 sequence (DNA): TGTGCCAGCGCTCCCCGCGGGAGCTCCTACAATGAGCAGTTCTTC.

In its sample, this clonotype was seen many times. The chain uses TRBV7-6 and TRBJ2-7, with TRBD2 identical over 8 bases. This CDR3 has 16 amino acids. After removal of 5 bases from V and 0 bases from J, the junction contained 9 bases not matched to a gene. Germline V CDR1 and CDR2: SGHVS, FNYEAQ. The CDR3 loop reads CASSTGGGTSSYEQYF. The CDR3 DNA sequence: TGTGCCAGCAGCACGGGGGGGGGGACTAGCTCCTACGAGCAGTACTTC.

Comment on this clonotype: This clone may be a read error of a much larger clone one base away. CDR3 bases: TGTGCCGGCAGCTCGTGGGCGGGAGTTTACGAGCAGTACTTC. It encodes CAGSSWAGVYEQYF. The rearrangement uses TRBV11-1 and TRBJ2-7, with 7 positions matching TRBD2. The length of the CDR3 is 14 residues. Germline V lookup: CDR1 SGHAT, CDR2 FQDESV (reference sequence).

This clonotype was seen ten or more times. This CDR3 is CASSEGSWQTQYF. In nucleotides, the CDR3 is TGTGCCAGCAGTGAAGGTAGTTGGCAGACCCAGTACTTC. The V and J genes are TRBV6-1 and TRBJ2-5; no reliable D call. Trimming took 1 base from V and 6 from J, leaving 9 bases between them. Germline V CDR1 and CDR2: MNHNS, SASEGT. This CDR3 is built from 13 residues.

This clonotype was seen a handful of times. One junction end disagrees with the germline gene, perhaps due to a read error. V usage is TRBV18 and J usage is TRBJ2-7; 8 nucleotides agree with TRBD1. The germline CDR1 and CDR2 sequences are KGHSH and LQKENI. CDR3 length: 15 amino acids. The CDR3 coding sequence is TGTGCCTGCTCACCACCGGACAGGGCGTCCTACGAGCAGTACTTC. It translates to CACSPPDRASYEQYF.

This clonotype was detected many times. The CDR3 loop is CSVVAGAADTQYF. The CDR3 DNA sequence: TGCAGCGTTGTAGCGGGAGCGGCAGATACGCAGTATTTT. The rearrangement uses TRBV29-1 and TRBJ2-3, with 9 bases that match TRBD2. Germline V CDR1 and CDR2: SQVTM, ANQGSEA. The CDR3 sequence is 13 residues long. Unmatched junction bases numbered 3, after V lost 4 bases and J lost 4 bases.

The chain joins TRBV7-9 to TRBJ2-2; 8 nucleotides match TRBD2. Unmatched junction bases numbered 19, after V lost 7 bases and J lost 6 bases. The CDR3 length is 18 residues. Looked up from germline, CDR1 is SEHNR and CDR2 is FQNEAQ (reference sequence). The DNA for the CDR3 is TGTGCCAGCATCCCATCTGGAGACCAGCGGGAGTCTCCCGGGGAGCTGTTTTTT. Translating it yields CASIPSGDQRESPGELFF.

This clonotype appeared many times. This rearrangement joins TRBV7-8 to TRBJ2-7, with no clear D. Germline V gene lookup returns CDR1 SGHVS and CDR2 FQNEAQ. The CDR3 sequence is 16 residues long. The ends were cut back, 2 bases at V and 0 bases at J, with 14 bases in the middle. CDR3 protein: CASSLRVRLSSYEQYF. CDR3 nucleotides: TGTGCCAGCAGCTTAAGGGTCAGGTTGAGCTCCTACGAGCAGTACTTC. Variable domain in full (rest from reference TRBV7-8 and TRBJ2-7): GAGVSQSPRYKVAKRGQDVALRCDPISGHVSLFWYQQALGQGPEFLTYFQNEAQLDKSGLPSDRFFAERPEGSVSTLKIQRTQQEDSAVYLCASSLRVRLSSYEQYFGPGTRLTVT.